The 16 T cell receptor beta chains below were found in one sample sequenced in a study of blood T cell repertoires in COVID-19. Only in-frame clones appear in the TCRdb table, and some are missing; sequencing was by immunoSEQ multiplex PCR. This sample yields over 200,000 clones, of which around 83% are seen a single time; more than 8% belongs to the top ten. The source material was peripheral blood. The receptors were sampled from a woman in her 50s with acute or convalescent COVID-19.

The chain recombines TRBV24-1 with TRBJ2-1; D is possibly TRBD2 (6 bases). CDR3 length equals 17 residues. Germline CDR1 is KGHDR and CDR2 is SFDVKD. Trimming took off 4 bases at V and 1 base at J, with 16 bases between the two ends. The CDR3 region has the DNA TGTGCCACCAGTGACCCAAGCGGGCTGAGGTCCTACAATGAGCAGTTCTTC. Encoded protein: CATSDPSGLRSYNEQFF.

The CDR3 DNA reads TGTGCCAGCAGCTTATCCAGCGACAGGGGGAGCACCCTCCACTTT. It encodes CASSLSSDRGSTLHF. This chain links TRBV7-2 with TRBJ1-6; 9 nucleotides line up with TRBD1. CDR1 is SGHTA and CDR2 is FQGNSA in the germline V gene. J gave up 14 bases and V 2 bases, and 10 bases lay outside the gene matches. CDR3 length equals 15 residues. The complete variable domain, with remaining parts taken from reference TRBV7-2 and TRBJ1-6, reads GAGVSQSPSNKVTEKGKDVELRCDPISGHTALYWYRQSLGQGLEFLIYFQGNSAPDKSGLPSDRFSAERTGGSVSTLTIQRTQQEDSAVYLCASSLSSDRGSTLHFGNGTRLTVT.

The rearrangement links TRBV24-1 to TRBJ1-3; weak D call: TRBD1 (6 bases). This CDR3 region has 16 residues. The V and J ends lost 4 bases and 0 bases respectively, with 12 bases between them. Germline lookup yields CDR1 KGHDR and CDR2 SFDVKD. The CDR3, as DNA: TGTGCCACCAGTGAAAACAGGGCGACCTCTGGAAACACCATATATTTT. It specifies CATSENRATSGNTIYF.

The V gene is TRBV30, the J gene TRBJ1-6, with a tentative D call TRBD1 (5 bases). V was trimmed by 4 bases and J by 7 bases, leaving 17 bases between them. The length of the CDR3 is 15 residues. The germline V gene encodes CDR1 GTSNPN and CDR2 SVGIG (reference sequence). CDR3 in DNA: TGTGCCTGGACCCTGGGGCAGAACCACAATTCACCCCTCCACTTT. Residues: CAWTLGQNHNSPLHF.

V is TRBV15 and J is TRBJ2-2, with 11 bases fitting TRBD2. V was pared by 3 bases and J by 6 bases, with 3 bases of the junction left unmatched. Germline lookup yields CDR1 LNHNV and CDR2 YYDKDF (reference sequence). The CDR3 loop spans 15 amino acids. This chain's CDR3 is CATSSGLAGSGELFF. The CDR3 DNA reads TGTGCCACCAGCAGTGGACTAGCGGGCTCCGGGGAGCTGTTTTTT. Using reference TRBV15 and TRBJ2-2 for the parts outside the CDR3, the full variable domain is DAMVIQNPRYQVTQFGKPVTLSCSQTLNHNVMYWYQQKSSQAPKLLFHYYDKDFNNEADTPDNFQSRRPNTSFCFLDIRSPGLGDTAMYLCATSSGLAGSGELFFGEGSRLTVL.

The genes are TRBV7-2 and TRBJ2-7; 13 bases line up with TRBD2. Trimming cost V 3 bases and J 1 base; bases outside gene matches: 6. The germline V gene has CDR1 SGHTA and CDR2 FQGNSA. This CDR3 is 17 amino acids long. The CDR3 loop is CASSFTSGRAGSYEQYF. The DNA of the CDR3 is TGTGCCAGCAGCTTTACTAGCGGGAGGGCCGGGTCCTACGAGCAGTACTTC. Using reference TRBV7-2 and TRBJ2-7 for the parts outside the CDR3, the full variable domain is GAGVSQSPSNKVTEKGKDVELRCDPISGHTALYWYRQSLGQGLEFLIYFQGNSAPDKSGLPSDRFSAERTGGSVSTLTIQRTQQEDSAVYLCASSFTSGRAGSYEQYFGPGTRLTVT.

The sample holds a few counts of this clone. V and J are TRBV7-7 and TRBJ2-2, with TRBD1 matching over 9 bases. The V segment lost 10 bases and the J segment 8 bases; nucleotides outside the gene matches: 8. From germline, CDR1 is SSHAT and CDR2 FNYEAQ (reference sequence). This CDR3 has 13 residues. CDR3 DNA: TGTGCCATCCCGGGACAGGGAAGGGGGGAGCTGTTTTTT. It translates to CAIPGQGRGELFF.

DNA for the CDR3: TGTGCCAGCAAGAGACAGGAGGTCAGCGAGACCCAGTACTTC. Protein sequence: CASKRQEVSETQYF. V is TRBV2 and J is TRBJ2-5; a weak D match, TRBD1 (6 bases). Germline values: CDR1 SNHLY, CDR2 FYNNEI. With 7 bases removed from V and 5 bases from J, the gap between germline ends came to 17 bases. The CDR3 is 14 residues long. The full variable domain, with the rest looked up from reference TRBV2 and TRBJ2-5, is EPEVTQTPSHQVTQMGQEVILRCVPISNHLYFYWYRQILGQKVEFLVSFYNNEISEKSEIFDDQFSVERPDGSNFTLKIRSTKLEDSAMYFCASKRQEVSETQYFGPGTRLLVL.

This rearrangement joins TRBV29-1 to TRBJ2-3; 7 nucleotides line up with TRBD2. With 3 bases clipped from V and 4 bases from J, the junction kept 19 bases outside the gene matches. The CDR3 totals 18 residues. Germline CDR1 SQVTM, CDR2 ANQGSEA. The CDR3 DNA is TGCAGCGTTGACGGGCCCGGGGCGGGGGAGGGCCCATCAGATACGCAGTATTTT. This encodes CSVDGPGAGEGPSDTQYF.

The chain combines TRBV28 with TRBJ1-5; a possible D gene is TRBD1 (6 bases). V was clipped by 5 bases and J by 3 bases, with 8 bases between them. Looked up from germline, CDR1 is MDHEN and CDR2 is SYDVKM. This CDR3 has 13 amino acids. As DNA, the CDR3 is TGTGCCAGCAGTACAGGGATCAATCAGCCCCAGCATTTT. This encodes CASSTGINQPQHF. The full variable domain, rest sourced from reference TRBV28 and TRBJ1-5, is DVKVTQSSRYLVKRTGEKVFLECVQDMDHENMFWYRQDPGLGLRLIYFSYDVKMKEKGDIPEGYSVSREKKERFSLILESASTNQTSMYLCASSTGINQPQHFGDGTRLSIL.

The CDR3 spells CATSRLAGIGDTQYF. DNA of the CDR3: TGTGCCACCAGCAGATTAGCGGGAATCGGCGATACGCAGTATTTT. The rearrangement joins TRBV15 to TRBJ2-3, with 8 bases fitting TRBD2. This CDR3 contains 15 residues. Germline V gene lookup returns CDR1 LNHNV and CDR2 YYDKDF (reference sequence). The ends lost 2 bases at V and 6 bases at J; junction bases unmatched: 7.

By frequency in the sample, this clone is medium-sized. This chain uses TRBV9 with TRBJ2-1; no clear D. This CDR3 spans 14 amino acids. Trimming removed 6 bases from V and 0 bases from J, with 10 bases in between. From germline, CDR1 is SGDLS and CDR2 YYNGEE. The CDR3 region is CASNQASSYNEQFF. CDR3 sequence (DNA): TGTGCCAGCAATCAGGCCAGCTCCTACAATGAGCAGTTCTTC.

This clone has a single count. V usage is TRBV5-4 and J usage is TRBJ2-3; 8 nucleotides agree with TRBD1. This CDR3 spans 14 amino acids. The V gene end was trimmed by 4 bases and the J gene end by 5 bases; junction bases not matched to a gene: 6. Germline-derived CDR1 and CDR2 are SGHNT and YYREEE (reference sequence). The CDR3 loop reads CASSPGQGGDTQYF. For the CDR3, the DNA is TGTGCCAGCAGCCCTGGACAGGGTGGAGATACGCAGTATTTT. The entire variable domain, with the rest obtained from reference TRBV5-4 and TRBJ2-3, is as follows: ETGVTQSPTHLIKTRGQQVTLRCSSQSGHNTVSWYQQALGQGPQFIFQYYREEENGRGNFPPRFSGLQFPNYSSELNVNALELDDSALYLCASSPGQGGDTQYFGPGTRLTVL.

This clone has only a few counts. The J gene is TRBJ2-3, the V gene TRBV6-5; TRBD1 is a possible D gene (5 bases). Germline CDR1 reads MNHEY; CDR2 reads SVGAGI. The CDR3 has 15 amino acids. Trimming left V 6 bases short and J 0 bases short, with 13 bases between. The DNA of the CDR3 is TGTGCCAGCAGACCCAGACAGATGAGCACAGATACGCAGTATTTT. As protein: CASRPRQMSTDTQYF.

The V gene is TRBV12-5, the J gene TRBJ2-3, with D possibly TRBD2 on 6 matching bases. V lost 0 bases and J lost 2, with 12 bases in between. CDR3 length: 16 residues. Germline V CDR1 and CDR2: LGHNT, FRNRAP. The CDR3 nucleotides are TGTGCTAGTGGTTTGGTACCGGAGGGCCACACAGATACGCAGTATTTT. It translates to CASGLVPEGHTDTQYF.

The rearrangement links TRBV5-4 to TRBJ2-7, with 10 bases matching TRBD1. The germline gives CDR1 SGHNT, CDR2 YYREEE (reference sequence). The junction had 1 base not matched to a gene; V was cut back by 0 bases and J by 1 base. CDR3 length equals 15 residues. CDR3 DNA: TGTGCCAGCAGCTTGGGGGGACAGGGGTCCTACGAGCAGTACTTC. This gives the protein CASSLGGQGSYEQYF.